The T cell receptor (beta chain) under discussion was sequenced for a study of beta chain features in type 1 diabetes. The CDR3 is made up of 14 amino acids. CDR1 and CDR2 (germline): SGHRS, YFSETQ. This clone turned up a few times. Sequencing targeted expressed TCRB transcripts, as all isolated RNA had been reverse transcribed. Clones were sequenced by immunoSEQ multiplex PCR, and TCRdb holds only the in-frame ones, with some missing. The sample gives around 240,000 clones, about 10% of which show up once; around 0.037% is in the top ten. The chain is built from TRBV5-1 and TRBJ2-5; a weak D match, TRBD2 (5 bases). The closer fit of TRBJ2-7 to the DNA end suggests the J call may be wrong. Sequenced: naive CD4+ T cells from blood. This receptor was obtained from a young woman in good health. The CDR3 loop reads CASSSGRGAYEQYF. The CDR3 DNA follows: TGCGCCAGCAGCTCAGGACGGGGAGCCTACGAGCAGTACTTC.